This T cell receptor (beta chain) stems from a study of T cell responses to AZD1222 COVID-19 vaccine. The CDR3 is made up of 15 amino acids. Germline assignment: CDR1 MNHEY and CDR2 SVGAGI. The germline V and J ends were trimmed by 2 bases and 0 bases, with 10 bases remaining between them. TCRdb's table, derived via immunoSEQ multiplex PCR, lists solely in-frame clones and lacks some. The sample shows about 110,000 clones, less than 95% of them seen only once. Study-level results: Two AZD1222 administrations were followed by greater Spike-specific TCR breadth and depth. There were mostly white British donors and more females than males, and clonal diversity was possibly underestimated. At study baseline, merely more than 5 AZD1222 recipients were seropositive. Nearly half of spike-specific TCRs reportedly target variant regions that are unmutated in the B.1.351 and B.1.1.7 variants.

With respect to this clone: Its cognate antigen is unknown.

This receptor was taken from an adult in good health. Sequencing used peripheral blood, obtained on day 0 of AZD1222 vaccination. This chain connects TRBV6-5 to TRBJ2-5, with D perhaps TRBD1 (5 bases). CDR3 residues: CASSYRGLYQETQYF. As DNA, the CDR3 is TGTGCCAGCAGTTACAGGGGCCTATACCAAGAGACCCAGTACTTC.